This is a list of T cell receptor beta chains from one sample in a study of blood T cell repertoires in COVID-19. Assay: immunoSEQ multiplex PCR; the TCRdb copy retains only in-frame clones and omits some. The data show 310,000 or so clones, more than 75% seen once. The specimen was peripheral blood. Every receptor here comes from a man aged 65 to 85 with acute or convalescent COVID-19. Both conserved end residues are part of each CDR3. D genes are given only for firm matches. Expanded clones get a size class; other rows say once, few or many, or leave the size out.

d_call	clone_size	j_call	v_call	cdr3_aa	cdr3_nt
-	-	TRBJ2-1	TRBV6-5	CASSYIGGNNEQFF	TGTGCCAGCAGTTACATCGGCGGGAACAATGAGCAGTTCTTC
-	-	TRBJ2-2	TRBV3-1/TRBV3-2	CASSRSGLAITGELFF	TGTGCCAGCAGCAGAAGCGGCCTAGCGATTACCGGGGAGCTGTTTTTT
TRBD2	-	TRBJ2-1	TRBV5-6	CASSLLGLAEYNEQFF	TGTGCCAGCAGCTTATTAGGACTAGCGGAATACAATGAGCAGTTCTTC
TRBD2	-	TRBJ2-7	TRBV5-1	CASSLRAASEREATYEQYF	TGCGCCAGCAGCTTGCGGGCAGCTAGTGAGCGGGAGGCTACCTACGAGCAGTACTTC
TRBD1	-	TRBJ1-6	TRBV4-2	CASSQVGGDRSSPLHF	TGTGCCAGCAGCCAAGTGGGCGGGGACAGAAGTTCACCCCTCCACTTT
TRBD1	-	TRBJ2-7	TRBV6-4	CASSALDREAYEQYF	TGTGCCAGCAGTGCCCTGGACAGGGAGGCTTACGAGCAGTACTTC
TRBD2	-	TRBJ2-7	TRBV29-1	CSAVTSGRGPVYEQYF	TGCAGCGCCGTGACTAGCGGGAGGGGCCCCGTCTACGAGCAGTACTTC
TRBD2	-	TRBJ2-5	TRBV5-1	CASEERGRGGETQYF	TGCGCCAGCGAGGAGCGGGGGCGGGGAGGAGAGACCCAGTACTTC
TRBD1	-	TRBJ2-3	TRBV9	CASSAGQTSTDTQYF	TGTGCCAGCAGCGCGGGACAGACTAGCACAGATACGCAGTATTTT
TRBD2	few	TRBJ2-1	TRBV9	CASSAVPGLAGGSYNEQFF	TGTGCCAGCAGCGCCGTCCCGGGACTAGCGGGGGGCTCCTACAATGAGCAGTTCTTC
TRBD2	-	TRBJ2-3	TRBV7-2	CASSSPLGAGGSTDTQYF	TGTGCCAGCAGCTCACCACTCGGTGCGGGGGGTAGCACAGATACGCAGTATTTT
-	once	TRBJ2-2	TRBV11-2	CASSLGGVPGELFF	TGTGCCAGCAGCTTAGGCGGGGTCCCCGGGGAGCTGTTTTTT
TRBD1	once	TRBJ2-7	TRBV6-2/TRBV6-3	CASSTSRDRGGNEQYF	TGTGCCAGCAGTACGTCCCGGGACAGGGGAGGGAACGAGCAGTACTTC
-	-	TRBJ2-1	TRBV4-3	CASSQGPESNNEQFF	TGCGCCAGCAGCCAGGGGCCAGAATCAAACAATGAGCAGTTCTTC
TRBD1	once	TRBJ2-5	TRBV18	CASSLDRGGETQYF	TGTGCCAGCTCCCTGGACAGGGGGGGAGAGACCCAGTACTTC
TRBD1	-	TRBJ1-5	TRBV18	CASSPTRDRGNQPQHF	TGTGCCAGCTCACCCACCCGAGACAGGGGAAATCAGCCCCAGCATTTT
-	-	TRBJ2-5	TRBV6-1	CASSEMGRKMETQYF	TGTGCCAGCAGTGAAATGGGCCGAAAGATGGAGACCCAGTACTTC
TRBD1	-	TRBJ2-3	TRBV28	CASGGTGRTDTQYF	TGTGCCAGCGGGGGGACAGGCCGCACAGATACGCAGTATTTT
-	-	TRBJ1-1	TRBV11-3	CASSFAPGTEAFF	TGTGCCAGCAGCTTCGCCCCCGGGACAGAAGCTTTCTTT
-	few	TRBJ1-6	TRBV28	CASTQTVDSPLHF	TGTGCCAGCACCCAGACAGTAGATTCACCCCTCCACTTT
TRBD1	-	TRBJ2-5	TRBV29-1	CSVGVQGAGETQYF	TGCAGCGTTGGGGTCCAGGGGGCAGGAGAGACCCAGTACTTC
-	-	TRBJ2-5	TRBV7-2	CASSLVWGRGETQYF	TGTGCCAGCAGCTTAGTATGGGGGCGAGGGGAGACCCAGTACTTC
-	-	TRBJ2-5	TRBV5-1	CASSLFGLQETQYF	TGCGCCAGCAGCCTTTTCGGACTACAAGAGACCCAGTACTTC
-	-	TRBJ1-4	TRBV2	CASISGGSGEKLFF	TGTGCCAGCATCTCGGGGGGCTCGGGGGAAAAACTGTTTTTT
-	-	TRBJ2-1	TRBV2	CASSYSVYNEQFF	TGTGCCAGCAGTTACAGTGTTTACAATGAGCAGTTCTTC
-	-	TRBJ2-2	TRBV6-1	CASSEAGGHTGELFF	TGTGCCAGCAGTGAAGCCGGGGGTCACACCGGGGAGCTGTTTTTT
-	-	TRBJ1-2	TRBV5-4	CASSFGSGTNYGYTF	TGTGCCAGCAGCTTTGGGTCAGGCACCAACTATGGCTACACCTTC
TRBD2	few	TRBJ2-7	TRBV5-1	CASFSGLADSYEQYF	TGCGCCAGCTTCAGCGGGCTAGCGGACTCCTACGAGCAGTACTTC
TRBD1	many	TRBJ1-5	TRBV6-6	CASRGRQGSQPQHF	TGTGCCAGCAGAGGTCGACAGGGGTCTCAGCCCCAGCATTTT
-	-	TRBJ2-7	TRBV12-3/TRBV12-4	CASGPGRNYEQYF	TGTGCCAGCGGACCTGGGAGGAACTACGAGCAGTACTTC
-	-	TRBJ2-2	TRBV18	CASSRGQSNTGELFF	TGTGCCAGCTCACGCGGTCAGTCGAACACCGGGGAGCTGTTTTTT
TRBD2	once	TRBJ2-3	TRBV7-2	CASSPSGRRDTQYF	TGTGCCAGCAGCCCTAGCGGACGACGGGATACGCAGTATTTT
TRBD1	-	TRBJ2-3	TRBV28	CASHRGRDTQYF	TGTGCCAGCCACAGGGGGAGGGATACGCAGTATTTT
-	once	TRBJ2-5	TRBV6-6	CASKGQPGQETQYF	TGTGCCAGCAAAGGACAGCCTGGCCAAGAGACCCAGTACTTC
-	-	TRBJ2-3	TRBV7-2	CASSLWGVGTDTQYF	TGTGCCAGCAGCTTATGGGGGGTGGGGACAGATACGCAGTATTTT
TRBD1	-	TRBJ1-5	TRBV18	CASSQTGIDQPQHF	TGTGCCAGCTCACAGACAGGGATCGATCAGCCCCAGCATTTT
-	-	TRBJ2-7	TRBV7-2	CASSPGQRGEQYF	TGTGCCAGCAGCCCCGGACAGAGGGGCGAGCAGTACTTC
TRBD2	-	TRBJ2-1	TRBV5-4	CASSAPTSGRGEQFF	TGTGCCAGCAGCGCCCCGACTAGCGGGAGGGGTGAGCAGTTCTTC
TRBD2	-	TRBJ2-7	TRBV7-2	CAGSGGPGEQYF	TGTGCCGGGAGCGGGGGCCCTGGGGAGCAGTACTTC
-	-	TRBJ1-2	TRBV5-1	CASSLAPGEGYTF	TGCGCCAGCAGCTTGGCGCCAGGGGAAGGCTACACCTTC
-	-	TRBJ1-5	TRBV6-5	CASSRAGGHQPQHF	TGTGCCAGCAGCCGGGCGGGGGGGCATCAGCCCCAGCATTTT